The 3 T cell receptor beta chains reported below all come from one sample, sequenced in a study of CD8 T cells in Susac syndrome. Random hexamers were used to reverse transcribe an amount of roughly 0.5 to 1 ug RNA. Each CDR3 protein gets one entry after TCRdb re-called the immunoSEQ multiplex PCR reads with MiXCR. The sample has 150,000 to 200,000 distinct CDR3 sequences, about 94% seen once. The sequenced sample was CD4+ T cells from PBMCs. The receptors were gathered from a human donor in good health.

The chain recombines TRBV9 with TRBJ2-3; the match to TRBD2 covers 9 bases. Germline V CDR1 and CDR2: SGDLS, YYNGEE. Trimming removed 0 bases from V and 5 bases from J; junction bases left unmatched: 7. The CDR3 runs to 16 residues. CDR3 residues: CASSVDAGGLGDTQYF. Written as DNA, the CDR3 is TGTGCCAGCAGCGTAGATGCGGGGGGGCTCGGAGATACGCAGTATTTT.

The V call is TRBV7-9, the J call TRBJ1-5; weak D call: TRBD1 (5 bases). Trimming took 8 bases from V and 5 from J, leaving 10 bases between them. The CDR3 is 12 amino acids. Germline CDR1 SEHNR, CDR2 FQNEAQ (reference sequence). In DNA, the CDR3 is TGTGCCAGCGGGACGGATCATCAGCCCCAGCATTTT. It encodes CASGTDHQPQHF.

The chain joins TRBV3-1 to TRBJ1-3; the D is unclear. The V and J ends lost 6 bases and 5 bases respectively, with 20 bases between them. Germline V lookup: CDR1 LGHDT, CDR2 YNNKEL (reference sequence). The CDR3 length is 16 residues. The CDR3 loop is CASSPTDILTRNTIYF. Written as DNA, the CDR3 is TGTGCCAGCAGTCCTACCGACATTCTGACGAGAAACACCATATATTTT.